This T cell receptor beta chain is from a study of shared clonotypes between healthy human individuals. Germline CDR1 and CDR2: SGHRS and YFSETQ. This CDR3 contains 11 residues. Unmatched junction bases numbered 10, after V lost 9 bases and J lost 12 bases. This clone was picked up one time. Using immunoSEQ multiplex PCR, the repertoire was profiled, and TCRdb retains in-frame clones only, with some absent. The sample records about 690,000 clones, roughly 87% being singletons. The sequencing sample was made of memory CD8+ T cells from PBMCs. Subset defined: CD45RO+ cells pooled with CCR7-negative TemRA cells. The sequence was collected from a man between 18 and 35 years old in good health. Some clones in this sample may be carry-over from other donors' samples. The chain has TRBV5-1 and TRBJ1-2; TRBD1 matches at 8 bases. The CDR3 DNA is TGCGCCACCAACGAACAGGGGGTTAACACCTTC. Translation: CATNEQGVNTF.